This T cell receptor beta chain stems from a study of chemoradiotherapy in HPV16-positive cancers. The germline V gene has CDR1 SGHTA and CDR2 FQGNSA. V lost 2 bases to trimming and J lost 10 bases; unmatched junction nucleotides: 14. The CDR3 loop spans 17 amino acids. Assay used: immunoSEQ multiplex PCR; TCRdb lists only in-frame clones, some missing. The repertoire includes fewer than 6,500 clones, 70% to 85% of them detected once, and 9% to 9.5% sits in the top ten. A word on this clone: The antigen is undetermined.

Study-wide findings and caveats: Candidate HPV-specific clones and E7-related TCR motifs grew in tumor during treatment.

The sequenced sample was tumor tissue, obtained from a patient who underwent chemoradiotherapy. The receptor's source is a human donor with HPV-associated anogenital cancer. V gene TRBV7-2 combines with J gene TRBJ2-3, with 11 nucleotides matching TRBD2. The DNA of the CDR3 is TGTGCCAGCAGCTTAATGTCCCTAGCGGGGGGCCAACCCTCGCAGTATTTT. Translated, it gives CASSLMSLAGGQPSQYF. The full variable domain, with the rest looked up from reference TRBV7-2 and TRBJ2-3, is GAGVSQSPSNKVTEKGKDVELRCDPISGHTALYWYRQSLGQGLEFLIYFQGNSAPDKSGLPSDRFSAERTGGSVSTLTIQRTQQEDSAVYLCASSLMSLAGGQPSQYFGPGTRLTVL.